A single sample gave rise to the 11 T cell receptor beta chains below, sequenced in a study of regulatory T cells in long-lasting Graves disease. Described time point: newly diagnosed GD, antithyroid drugs for less than 3 months. Generation of the TCR library employed RNA extracted from PBMCs. Libraries of TCR beta came from iRepertoire HTBI primers plus Arm-PCR of CDR3 regions. One entry per CDR3 protein, called by TCRdb with MiXCR from the multiplex PCR reads. The repertoire holds about 530,000 distinct CDR3 sequences, with more than 15% as singletons. These data are also associated with another study on T cells in Graves' hyperthyroidism and ophthalmopathy.

The input for sequencing was peripheral blood mononuclear cells (PBMCs), taken at new diagnosis, from a patient treated with antithyroid drugs. Every receptor here comes from a woman aged 40-60 years with Graves disease.

This clonotype occurred many times. The chain recombines TRBV12-3 or TRBV12-4 with TRBJ1-1, with D possibly TRBD1 on 6 matching bases. V was shortened by 3 bases and J by 11 bases, with 13 bases between the two germline ends. This CDR3 is 12 amino acids long. The CDR3 is CASSLQGGGAFF. CDR3 in DNA: TGTGCCAGCAGTTTGCAGGGAGGGGGTGCTTTCTTT.

CDR3 loop: CASTARWVDNEQFF. Written as DNA, the CDR3 is TGTGCCAGCACCGCAAGGTGGGTGGACAATGAGCAGTTCTTC. The chain couples TRBV28 to TRBJ2-1; no clear D. V lost 7 bases and J lost 5, with 15 bases in between. Germline CDR1 is MDHEN and CDR2 is SYDVKM. There are 14 residues in the CDR3.

In its sample, this clonotype was seen many times. This chain joins TRBV3-1 and TRBJ1-4, with a weak D call TRBD1 (6 bases). Germline lookup yields CDR1 LGHDT and CDR2 YNNKEL (reference sequence). The CDR3 consists of 15 residues. Trimming pared 6 bases from V and 5 bases from J, leaving 16 bases between. The CDR3, as DNA: TGTGCCAGCAGACACGCAGGGGACCCGAATGAAAAACTGTTTTTT. Its translation: CASRHAGDPNEKLFF.

The chain is built from TRBV6-1 and TRBJ1-2; 7 bases match TRBD1. The CDR3 length is 14 residues. CDR1 and CDR2 (germline): MNHNS, SASEGT. V shed 4 bases and J 2 bases; nucleotides not matched to a gene: 4. This CDR3 reads CASSGMDRNYGYTF. The CDR3 DNA reads TGTGCCAGCAGTGGGATGGACAGGAACTATGGCTACACCTTC.

This clonotype was recorded a few times. A much larger clone is a single base away; this may be a read error. This sequence joins TRBV12-3 or TRBV12-4 and TRBJ2-3, with TRBD2 matching 9 bases. CDR3 size: 16 residues. This chain's CDR3 is CVSRQAGGSSTDTQYF. CDR3 in DNA: TGTGTCAGCAGGCAAGCGGGGGGAAGTAGCACAGATACGCAGTATTTT.

The V call is TRBV5-1, the J call TRBJ2-3; D call uncertain. V lost 1 base to trimming and J lost 0 bases, with 9 bases between them. This CDR3 has 15 residues. Germline V gene data show CDR1 as SGHRS and CDR2 as YFSETQ. In DNA form, the CDR3 reads TGCGCCAGCAGCTTGACAGCAGCTAGCACAGATACGCAGTATTTT. It codes for CASSLTAASTDTQYF. The full variable domain, rest sourced from reference TRBV5-1 and TRBJ2-3, is KAGVTQTPRYLIKTRGQQVTLSCSPISGHRSVSWYQQTPGQGLQFLFEYFSETQRNKGNFPGRFSGRQFSNSRSEMNVSTLELGDSALYLCASSLTAASTDTQYFGPGTRLTVL.

This clonotype was counted ten times or more. V gene TRBV6-1 combines with J gene TRBJ1-1, with 7 positions matching TRBD1. The junction had 5 bases not matched to a gene; V was cut back by 4 bases and J by 0 bases. CDR3 length: 15 amino acids. Germline V gene lookup returns CDR1 MNHNS and CDR2 SASEGT. The CDR3 DNA is TGTGCCAGCAGTGCCCGGGACAGTATGAACACTGAAGCTTTCTTT. Protein product: CASSARDSMNTEAFF.

This clonotype occurred many times. The CDR3 DNA is TGTGCCAGCAGCTTAGGCGCTAGTGACAATGAGCAGTTCTTC. It encodes CASSLGASDNEQFF. This sequence joins TRBV7-9 and TRBJ2-1; D unresolved. V lost 1 base to trimming and J lost 5 bases, with 9 bases between them. CDR1 is SEHNR, CDR2 FQNEAQ, per germline (reference sequence). The length of the CDR3 is 14 residues.

The CDR3: CASTEGTGTHEQYF. The DNA for the CDR3 is TGTGCCAGCACCGAAGGGACGGGGACCCACGAGCAGTACTTC. This sequence joins TRBV7-9 and TRBJ2-7; either TRBD1 or TRBD2 may fit D (5 bases each). CDR1 SEHNR and CDR2 FQNEAQ come from the germline V gene (reference sequence). This CDR3 region has 14 residues. Trimming cost V 7 bases and J 5 bases, with 18 bases left between them.

This clonotype was counted ten times or more. The genes are TRBV11-2 and TRBJ2-1; D is unresolved. Judging by the DNA end, TRBJ2-5 fits better; the J call may be wrong. This CDR3 region has 16 residues. The germline V gene has CDR1 SGHAT and CDR2 FQNNGV. The CDR3 is CASSVLSSDQLETQYF. CDR3 in DNA: TGTGCCAGCAGCGTTCTATCTAGTGATCAGTTAGAGACCCAGTACTTC.

CDR3 DNA sequence: TGTGCCAGCAGCCTCAGGGGGGGGGGCACCACCGGCTACGAGCAGTACTTC. This translates into CASSLRGGGTTGYEQYF. The chain couples TRBV11-3 to TRBJ2-7; D might be TRBD1 or TRBD2, each matching 7 bases. The CDR3 has 17 amino acids. CDR1 SGHNT and CDR2 YENEEA come from the germline V gene. Trimming pared 5 bases from V and 3 bases from J, leaving 23 bases between.